The 20 T cell receptor beta chains listed next were all sequenced from one sample in a study of blood T cell repertoires in COVID-19. Sequencing was performed with immunoSEQ multiplex PCR; in TCRdb, only in-frame clones are kept and a portion is missing. The sample includes about 41,000 clones, 87% of them seen just once. Sequencing was done on a sample of peripheral blood. These receptors came from a man aged 60 to 75 with acute or convalescent COVID-19.

The chain's CDR3 is CASSLWTGASNQPQHF. DNA for the CDR3: TGTGCCAGCAGCCTTTGGACAGGGGCTAGCAATCAGCCCCAGCATTTT. This chain uses TRBV5-8 with TRBJ1-5; the match to TRBD1 covers 9 bases. Germline lookup yields CDR1 SGHTS and CDR2 YDEGEE. J lost 0 bases, V lost 4 bases, and 5 bases had no gene match. The CDR3 sequence is 16 residues long. The full variable domain, in which reference TRBV5-8 and TRBJ1-5 provide the parts outside the CDR3, is EAGVTQSPTHLIKTRGQQATLRCSPISGHTSVYWYQQALGLGLQFLLWYDEGEERNRGNFPPRFSGRQFPNYSSELNVNALELEDSALYLCASSLWTGASNQPQHFGDGTRLSIL.

This chain joins TRBV9 and TRBJ1-3; 7 positions agree with TRBD1. This CDR3 contains 15 residues. Germline trimming cut 3 bases from V and 4 bases from J; bases unmatched to any gene: 7. The germline CDR1 and CDR2 sequences are SGDLS and YYNGEE. The DNA for the CDR3 is TGTGCCAGCAGCGACAACGGAGGGGGCGGAAACACCATATATTTT. This translates into CASSDNGGGGNTIYF.

For the CDR3, the DNA is TGTGCCAGCAGCCTTAGTAGAGGTATACGTAATTCACCCCTCCACTTT. Its protein product is CASSLSRGIRNSPLHF. J is TRBJ1-6 and V is TRBV11-1; no definite D call. The CDR3 has 16 residues. V lost 5 bases and J 6 bases, leaving 17 bases between the germline ends. The germline V gene has CDR1 SGHAT and CDR2 FQDESV (reference sequence).

This sequence joins TRBV15 and TRBJ2-7, with 9 bases aligning to TRBD1. V gave up 5 bases and J gave up 0 bases; unmatched junction bases: 5. The CDR3 extends over 15 amino acids. Germline V gene lookup returns CDR1 LNHNV and CDR2 YYDKDF (reference sequence). The CDR3 is CATSGDRALSYEQYF. The CDR3 region has the DNA TGTGCCACCAGCGGGGACAGGGCCCTCTCCTACGAGCAGTACTTC.

J is TRBJ2-1 and V is TRBV7-2, with TRBD2 identical over 7 bases. This CDR3 is 16 amino acids long. CDR1 is SGHTA and CDR2 is FQGNSA in the germline V gene. J lost 8 bases, V lost 3 bases, and 13 bases had no gene match. The CDR3 DNA follows: TGTGCCAGCAGCTTTGACGGTGAGACTAGCCTCGATGAGCAGTTCTTC. Amino acid sequence: CASSFDGETSLDEQFF. Full variable domain (remainder filled in from reference TRBV7-2 and TRBJ2-1): GAGVSQSPSNKVTEKGKDVELRCDPISGHTALYWYRQSLGQGLEFLIYFQGNSAPDKSGLPSDRFSAERTGGSVSTLTIQRTQQEDSAVYLCASSFDGETSLDEQFFGPGTRLTVL.

V usage is TRBV11-2 and J usage is TRBJ2-5; 8 bases map to TRBD2. J gave up 2 bases and V 2 bases, and 7 bases lay outside the gene matches. The CDR3 loop spans 16 amino acids. The germline CDR1 and CDR2 sequences are SGHAT and FQNNGV. CDR3 residues: CASSLNPAGAQETQYF. CDR3 DNA: TGTGCCAGCAGCTTAAACCCAGCGGGGGCACAAGAGACCCAGTACTTC. Together with reference TRBV11-2 and TRBJ2-5, the CDR3 gives the full variable domain: EAGVAQSPRYKIIEKRQSVAFWCNPISGHATLYWYQQILGQGPKLLIQFQNNGVVDDSQLPKDRFSAERLKGVDSTLKIQPAKLEDSAVYLCASSLNPAGAQETQYFGPGTRLLVL.

The chain couples TRBV6-5 to TRBJ2-5; 8 bases align to TRBD2. V shed 2 bases, J shed 5 bases, and the junction held 1 base outside the gene matches. CDR1 and CDR2 from the germline V gene are MNHEY and SVGAGI. CDR3 length: 13 amino acids. CDR3 protein: CASSYRGGETQYF. The CDR3 nucleotides read TGTGCCAGCAGTTACCGGGGGGGGGAGACCCAGTACTTC.

V and J are TRBV7-9 and TRBJ1-1, with D uncertain. Trimming removed 6 bases at V and 0 bases at J, with 17 bases between. There are 16 residues in the CDR3. Germline values: CDR1 SEHNR, CDR2 FQNEAQ (reference sequence). The CDR3 spells CASRPLPKPLNTEAFF. The CDR3 region has the DNA TGTGCCAGCAGACCCTTACCGAAGCCCTTGAACACTGAAGCTTTCTTT. The variable domain in full, with the rest retrieved from reference TRBV7-9 and TRBJ1-1, is DTGVSQNPRHKITKRGQNVTFRCDPISEHNRLYWYRQTLGQGPEFLTYFQNEAQLEKSRLLSDRFSAERPKGSFSTLEIQRTEQGDSAMYLCASRPLPKPLNTEAFFGQGTRLTVV.

This clone was counted a single time. This chain links TRBV10-3 with TRBJ1-3, with D unresolved. This CDR3 is 13 amino acids long. V lost 3 bases to trimming and J lost 3 bases, with 6 bases between them. From germline, CDR1 is ENHRY and CDR2 SYGVKD. The CDR3 coding sequence is TGTGCCATCAGTGAAACAGTTGGAAACACCATATATTTT. Protein: CAISETVGNTIYF.

The rearrangement joins TRBV7-9 to TRBJ1-6; a weak D match, TRBD1 (6 bases). The V gene lost 0 bases and the J gene lost 9 bases, with 9 bases spanning the gap. Germline CDR1 is SEHNR and CDR2 is FQNEAQ (reference sequence). The CDR3 is made up of 14 amino acids. In DNA form, the CDR3 reads TGTGCCAGCAGCTTAGCGACCAGGGGTTCACCCCTCCACTTT. Amino acid sequence: CASSLATRGSPLHF.

V and J are TRBV5-1 and TRBJ1-6; no clear D. Germline V gives CDR1 SGHRS, CDR2 YFSETQ. The CDR3 consists of 18 residues. Trimming took off 4 bases at V and 2 bases at J, with 19 bases between the two ends. In DNA form, the CDR3 reads TGCGCCAGCAGCCCCGACGAGGGATTTGTGGCCTATAATTCACCCCTCCACTTT. Protein product: CASSPDEGFVAYNSPLHF.

This chain joins TRBV6-2 or TRBV6-3 and TRBJ2-3, with 9 bases lining up with TRBD2. The germline V gene encodes CDR1 MNHEY and CDR2 SVGEGT. V dropped 6 bases and J dropped 1; count of bases not matched to a gene: 8. The CDR3 totals 16 residues. The CDR3 bases are TGTGCCAGCAGCCACGGACTAGCGCGAGGCACAGATACGCAGTATTTT. Encoded protein: CASSHGLARGTDTQYF.

The chain employs TRBV28 and TRBJ1-2; possible D gene TRBD1, 5 bases. Germline V CDR1 and CDR2: MDHEN, SYDVKM. The CDR3 is 11 amino acids. V lost 8 bases, J lost 5 bases, and 9 bases lay in between. CDR3 in amino acids: CASGGGYGYTF. The CDR3 bases are TGTGCCAGCGGCGGGGGTTATGGCTACACCTTC.

V and J are TRBV18 and TRBJ1-4; tentative D call: TRBD1 (6 bases). V lost 3 bases and J lost 0, with 14 bases in between. CDR3 length equals 17 residues. CDR1 is KGHSH and CDR2 is LQKENI in the germline V gene. The CDR3: CASSPRQEHATNEKLFF. CDR3 in DNA: TGTGCCAGCTCACCGCGACAGGAGCATGCAACTAATGAAAAACTGTTTTTT. Together with reference TRBV18 and TRBJ1-4, the CDR3 gives the full variable domain: NAGVMQNPRHLVRRRGQEARLRCSPMKGHSHVYWYRQLPEEGLKFMVYLQKENIIDESGMPKERFSAEFPKEGPSILRIQQVVRGDSAAYFCASSPRQEHATNEKLFFGSGTQLSVL.

The rearrangement joins TRBV5-1 to TRBJ2-7, with D tentatively TRBD2 (5 bases). The CDR3 runs 15 residues. The germline V and J ends were trimmed by 0 bases and 2 bases, with 12 bases remaining between them. CDR1 is SGHRS, CDR2 YFSETQ, per germline. The DNA for the CDR3 is TGCGCCAGCAGCTTGGGGACTCAACCTCCCTACGAGCAGTACTTC. Its protein product is CASSLGTQPPYEQYF. The whole variable domain, filled in from reference TRBV5-1 and TRBJ2-7, reads KAGVTQTPRYLIKTRGQQVTLSCSPISGHRSVSWYQQTPGQGLQFLFEYFSETQRNKGNFPGRFSGRQFSNSRSEMNVSTLELGDSALYLCASSLGTQPPYEQYFGPGTRLTVT.

V gene TRBV29-1 combines with J gene TRBJ1-1, with 7 bases matching TRBD1. V lost 6 bases and J lost 7; bases outside the gene matches: 14. The CDR3 is 14 residues long. Germline values: CDR1 SQVTM, CDR2 ANQGSEA. CDR3 bases: TGCAGCGTAAATTATCCTGACAGGGTTCATGAAGCTTTCTTT. Translation gives CSVNYPDRVHEAFF.

As regards this clone: At one end the junction does not follow the germline gene, possibly because of a read error. The gene calls are TRBV4-3 and TRBJ1-1; TRBD1 matches 7 bases. The germline V gene has CDR1 LGHNA and CDR2 YSLEER. This CDR3 region has 13 residues. CDR3 amino acids: CASSQERDRARLF. The DNA of the CDR3 is TGCGCCAGCAGCCAAGAGAGGGACAGAGCTCGTTTATTT.

This CDR3 reads CASSHGGTWEPLHF. CDR3 DNA sequence: TGTGCCAGCAGCCATGGAGGTACCTGGGAACCCCTCCACTTT. The J gene is TRBJ1-6, the V gene TRBV14; no definite D call. The V gene's germline CDR1 is SGHDN and CDR2 FVKESK. The V end lost 3 bases, the J end lost 12 bases, and 15 bases lay between the germline ends. This CDR3 comprises 14 residues.

This chain uses TRBV27 with TRBJ2-4; D is possibly TRBD1 (6 bases). The CDR3 runs 13 residues. Trimming stripped 6 bases from V and 4 bases from J, with 10 bases between. Germline CDR1 reads MNHEY; CDR2 reads SMNVEV (reference sequence). The CDR3 region has the DNA TGTGCCAGCAGAGACAGGTGGAAAAACATTCAGTACTTC. Encoded protein: CASRDRWKNIQYF.

V usage is TRBV10-3 and J usage is TRBJ1-6; TRBD1 matches 7 bases. This CDR3 is built from 13 residues. CDR1 and CDR2 (germline): ENHRY, SYGVKD. With V trimmed by 6 bases and J by 6 bases, 2 bases remained unmatched. The CDR3 spells CAISRQGNSPLHF. The DNA of the CDR3 is TGTGCCATCAGCCGACAGGGTAATTCACCCCTCCACTTT.